Listed below are T cell receptor beta chains from one sample, sequenced in a study of identical twins. TCRdb recomputed calls from the 5' RACE reads with MiXCR, one row per CDR3 protein. The repertoire holds about 470,000 distinct CDR3 sequences, with approximately 24% as singletons. The data also belong to a second study, concerning T cells expressing NK-cell markers.

The sequenced sample consisted of CD4+ T cells sorted from blood. Source of these receptors: a woman aged 18-29 years in good health. Both conserved end residues are part of each CDR3. D genes are given only for firm matches. Clone size is given for some rows only: seen once, a few or many times, or a class if the clone is expanded.

>-|TRBV12-3/TRBV12-4|-|TRBJ1-3
CASGRTRNTIYF
TGTGCCAGCGGCCGGACGAGAAACACCATATATTTT
>-|TRBV20-1|few|TRBJ2-1
CSAGQRISYNEQFF
TGCAGTGCTGGGCAACGTATTTCCTACAATGAGCAGTTCTTC
>-|TRBV5-5|-|TRBJ2-3
CASSSLKTDTQYF
TGTGCCAGCAGCTCCCTTAAAACAGATACGCAGTATTTT
>-|TRBV3-1|few|TRBJ2-1
CASSLFDNEQFF
TGTGCCAGCAGCCTCTTTGACAATGAGCAGTTCTTC
>-|TRBV4-1|-|TRBJ1-2
CASSPGKGRGNYGYTF
TGCGCCAGCAGCCCAGGGAAAGGGAGAGGAAACTATGGCTACACCTTC
>TRBD1|TRBV5-1|-|TRBJ2-7
CASSWGDRRGDEQYF
TGCGCCAGCAGCTGGGGGGACAGGCGCGGGGACGAGCAGTACTTC
>-|TRBV6-1|-|TRBJ2-7
CASTKMGAVYEQYF
TGTGCCAGCACCAAAATGGGGGCGGTTTACGAGCAGTACTTC
>-|TRBV7-2|-|TRBJ1-1
CASSLNLGTNTEAFF
TGTGCCAGCAGCTTAAACTTAGGCACGAACACTGAAGCTTTCTTT
>TRBD1|TRBV12-3/TRBV12-4|few|TRBJ2-5
CASSPWTGRETQYF
TGTGCCAGCAGTCCTTGGACAGGGAGGGAGACCCAGTACTTC
>-|TRBV4-3|few|TRBJ1-1
CASSSRLIGVTEAFF
TGCGCCAGCAGCTCCCGACTTATCGGGGTCACTGAAGCTTTCTTT
>-|TRBV10-1|few|TRBJ2-5
CASSQGIQETQYF
TGCGCCAGCAGCCAAGGGATCCAAGAGACCCAGTACTTC
>-|TRBV5-1|few|TRBJ2-5
CASSRYYLETQYF
TGCGCCAGCAGCAGATACTACCTAGAGACCCAGTACTTC
>-|TRBV7-2|-|TRBJ2-5
CASSLGVYQETQYF
TGTGCCAGCAGCTTAGGGGTGTACCAAGAGACCCAGTACTTC
>TRBD1|TRBV14|few|TRBJ2-4
CASSQGTGGNIQYF
TGTGCCAGCAGCCAAGGGACAGGGGGAAACATTCAGTACTTC
>-|TRBV20-1|-|TRBJ2-3
CSARVELEPDTQYF
TGCAGTGCTAGAGTGGAACTAGAGCCAGATACGCAGTATTTT
>TRBD1|TRBV11-3|-|TRBJ2-1
CASGRDREYNEQFF
TGTGCCAGCGGCCGGGACAGAGAGTACAATGAGCAGTTCTTC
>-|TRBV5-6|few|TRBJ1-5
CASSRLGGPDQPQHF
TGTGCCAGCAGCCGACTCGGGGGGCCCGATCAGCCCCAGCATTTT